This T cell receptor (beta chain) was recovered during a study of breast tumors, draining lymph nodes, adjacent tissues. The lymph nodes were axillary draining lymph nodes from breast cancer patients. V gave up 3 bases and J gave up 4 bases, with 9 bases separating them. The CDR3 is made up of 12 amino acids. Germline loops: CDR1 SQVTM, CDR2 ANQGSEA. Via MiXCR, TCRdb re-called the multiplex PCR reads, giving one row per CDR3 protein. This table has about 140,000 distinct CDR3 sequences, about 31% appearing once. The genes are TRBV29-1 and TRBJ2-5; perhaps TRBD2 as D (6 bases). The sample was axillary lymph node tissue. The source of this sequence is a female donor with breast cancer. Some clones in this sample may be carry-over from other donors' samples. CDR3 region: CSVEEGTETQYF. CDR3 bases: TGCAGCGTTGAGGAGGGGACAGAGACCCAGTACTTC.